A single sample gave rise to the 23 T cell receptor beta chains below, sequenced in a study of blood T cells in healthy people across ages. It was with a sample-barcoded 5' primer and a J-beta primer mix that a second PCR of roughly 7 to 12 cycles was run. MiXCR, applied by TCRdb to the 5' RACE reads, yields one record per CDR3 protein. Of approximately 670,000 distinct CDR3 sequences in the sample, around 41% were seen once. The material sequenced was blood. These receptor sequences come from a man older than 75 in good health.

The chain has TRBV7-2 and TRBJ2-3; D remains ambiguous. The CDR3 sequence is 17 residues long. The germline V gene has CDR1 SGHTA and CDR2 FQGNSA. The ends were cut back, 5 bases at V and 2 bases at J, with 20 bases in the middle. The CDR3 reads CASSGPIAGSITDTQYF. DNA of the CDR3: TGTGCCAGCAGCGGACCCATAGCCGGATCAATCACAGATACGCAGTATTTT.

The chain couples TRBV10-3 to TRBJ2-1; 12 positions agree with TRBD2. The germline gives CDR1 ENHRY, CDR2 SYGVKD. The CDR3 sequence is 15 residues long. V lost 6 bases and J lost 8; bases outside the gene matches: 8. CDR3 nucleotides: TGTGCCATCAGGAGACTAGCGGGGGACACTGATGAGCAGTTCTTC. Translation gives CAIRRLAGDTDEQFF.

The chain employs TRBV7-9 and TRBJ2-4, with D possibly matching TRBD2 (5 bases). The J call may be wrong; the DNA end is better matched by TRBJ2-7. In germline, CDR1 is SEHNR, CDR2 FQNEAQ (reference sequence). CDR3 length equals 18 residues. The CDR3 spells CASSLSRGSGLRGYEQYF. The DNA of the CDR3 is TGTGCCAGCAGCTTATCTCGGGGATCGGGTCTTCGGGGCTACGAGCAGTACTTC.

The V and J genes are TRBV20-1 and TRBJ2-3; 7 positions agree with TRBD2. After removal of 8 bases from V and 2 bases from J, the junction contained 13 bases not matched to a gene. The CDR3 has 15 residues. CDR1 and CDR2 from the germline V gene are DFQATT and SNEGSKA (reference sequence). CDR3 sequence reads: CSQHRTRINTDTQYF. The DNA for the CDR3 is TGCAGTCAACATAGGACTAGGATAAACACAGATACGCAGTATTTT.

This clonotype occurred a few times. The chain combines TRBV6-1 with TRBJ2-4; D not resolved. Between the trimmed V and J ends, which lost 2 bases and 1 base, there was a span of 12 bases. Germline V gives CDR1 MNHNS, CDR2 SASEGT. The CDR3 has 16 amino acids. The CDR3 sequence is CASSETRQGAKNIQYF. The CDR3 nucleotides read TGTGCCAGCAGTGAAACCCGACAAGGGGCCAAAAACATTCAGTACTTC.

The chain joins TRBV5-1 to TRBJ2-4; 9 bases are a match to TRBD1. CDR3 length equals 14 residues. The ends lost 2 bases at V and 7 bases at J; junction bases unmatched: 4. CDR1 SGHRS and CDR2 YFSETQ come from the germline V gene. The CDR3: CASSLGDRANIQYF. For the CDR3, the DNA is TGCGCCAGCAGCTTAGGGGACAGGGCCAACATTCAGTACTTC.

This clonotype was recorded only once. The chain carries TRBV5-6 and TRBJ2-7, with TRBD1 identical over 9 bases. This CDR3 has 15 amino acids. The germline gives CDR1 SGHDT, CDR2 YYEEEE. J gave up 4 bases and V 3 bases, and 8 bases lay outside the gene matches. In nucleotides, the CDR3 is TGTGCCAGCAGCTCCCGACAGGGGGGAAGGTACGAGCAGTACTTC. Residues: CASSSRQGGRYEQYF.

In the case of this clonotype: The junction differs from germline at one of its ends, possibly a read error. DNA for the CDR3: TGTGCCAGCATCTCTACCGGGAACGTCAATGAGCGGTTCTTC. Protein product: CASISTGNVNERFF. The chain links TRBV25-1 to TRBJ2-1, with D possibly being TRBD2 (5 bases). Germline CDR1 is MGHDK and CDR2 is SYGVNS. CDR3 length: 14 amino acids.

This clonotype has only a few counts. The chain carries TRBV5-6 and TRBJ1-2; D may be TRBD1 (6 bases). CDR3 size: 14 residues. Germline CDR1 and CDR2: SGHDT and YYEEEE. V gave up 0 bases and J gave up 8 bases, with 14 bases separating them. The CDR3 sequence: CASSLGQELWGYTF. The DNA for the CDR3 is TGTGCCAGCAGCTTGGGACAGGAGCTATGGGGCTACACCTTC.

This clonotype has at least ten counts. The gene calls are TRBV29-1 and TRBJ1-1; D unresolved. V dropped 4 bases and J dropped 3 bases, with 12 bases sitting between them. CDR1 SQVTM and CDR2 ANQGSEA come from the germline V gene. CDR3 size: 13 residues. CDR3 region: CSVVRARHTEAFF. For the CDR3, the DNA is TGCAGCGTTGTGAGGGCCAGGCACACTGAAGCTTTCTTT.

In its sample, this clonotype was seen many times. The rearrangement joins TRBV20-1 to TRBJ2-3; D ambiguous. This CDR3 comprises 15 residues. V lost 3 bases to trimming and J lost 1 base, with 14 bases between them. The V gene's germline CDR1 is DFQATT and CDR2 SNEGSKA (reference sequence). This chain's CDR3 is CSASLGPKGTDTQYF. CDR3 bases: TGCAGTGCTAGCTTAGGGCCCAAGGGCACAGATACGCAGTATTTT.

This clonotype was observed a few times. J is TRBJ2-7 and V is TRBV2; D ambiguous. CDR1 and CDR2 (germline): SNHLY, FYNNEI. V lost 10 bases, J lost 4 bases, and 11 bases lay in between. This CDR3 has 11 residues. The CDR3 spells CATVNIYEQYF. CDR3 in DNA: TGTGCCACCGTGAATATTTACGAGCAGTACTTC.

The V and J genes are TRBV6-5 and TRBJ2-6, with 8 bases matching TRBD1. In germline, CDR1 is MNHEY, CDR2 SVGAGI. With V trimmed by 3 bases and J by 0 bases, 10 bases remained unmatched. CDR3 length: 19 amino acids. The CDR3 coding sequence is TGTGCCAGCAGTTATAGGTTCGGGACAGGCACCTCTGGGGCCAACGTCCTGACTTTC. This gives the protein CASSYRFGTGTSGANVLTF.

The chain links TRBV6-4 to TRBJ1-2; D uncertain. Trimming left V 5 bases short and J 2 bases short, with 12 bases between. This CDR3 contains 14 residues. Germline V gene data show CDR1 as MRHNA and CDR2 as SNTAGT. The CDR3 is CASSPEAGNYGYTF. For the CDR3, the DNA is TGTGCCAGCAGTCCCGAGGCGGGAAACTATGGCTACACCTTC.

This clonotype occurred once. A much larger clone sits a single nucleotide away, making a read error possible. The chain carries TRBV12-3 or TRBV12-4 and TRBJ2-1; D is unresolved. The CDR3 consists of 10 residues. V lost 7 bases and J 6 bases, leaving 4 bases between the germline ends. The CDR3 protein is CASIGNEQFF. DNA for the CDR3: TGTGCCAGCATCGGCAATGAGCAGTTCTTC.

This clonotype was counted a few times. The rearrangement joins TRBV3-1 to TRBJ2-6, with D perhaps matching TRBD1 or TRBD2 (5 bases each). The CDR3 has 19 residues. Per germline, CDR1 LGHDT and CDR2 YNNKEL (reference sequence). The ends were cut back, 1 base at V and 1 base at J, with 17 bases in the middle. DNA of the CDR3: TGTGCCAGCAGCCAAGGACAGCTCCCCTGGGGGTCTGGGGCCAACGTCCTGACTTTC. This codes for CASSQGQLPWGSGANVLTF. Complete variable domain (other parts from reference TRBV3-1 and TRBJ2-6): DTAVSQTPKYLVTQMGNDKSIKCEQNLGHDTMYWYKQDSKKFLKIMFSYNNKELIINETVPNRFSPKSPDKAHLNLHINSLELGDSAVYFCASSQGQLPWGSGANVLTFGAGSRLTVL.

This clonotype was counted only a few times. The rearrangement links TRBV20-1 to TRBJ1-2; maybe TRBD1 (5 bases). Germline V gene lookup returns CDR1 DFQATT and CDR2 SNEGSKA (reference sequence). The V and J ends lost 8 bases and 5 bases respectively, with 15 bases between them. This CDR3 has 12 residues. The CDR3: CSPWSRVYGYTF. The CDR3 DNA reads TGCAGTCCCTGGAGCAGGGTTTATGGCTACACCTTC.

This rearrangement joins TRBV4-3 to TRBJ1-2; TRBD1 matches at 12 bases. The ends lost 0 bases at V and 8 bases at J; junction bases unmatched: 13. This CDR3 comprises 18 residues. The V gene's germline CDR1 is LGHNA and CDR2 YSLEER. Written as DNA, the CDR3 is TGCGCCAGCAGCCAAGACCCCTTAAAGGCCGGGACAGGGGGCGGCTACACCTTC. Its protein is CASSQDPLKAGTGGGYTF.

As concerns this clonotype: With a much larger clone just one base away, this may be a read error. The chain uses TRBV3-1 and TRBJ2-3; the D gene could be TRBD1 or TRBD2 (5 bases each). The CDR3 spans 16 residues. Trimming left V 0 bases short and J 8 bases short, with 18 bases between. CDR1 is LGHDT, CDR2 YNNKEL, per germline (reference sequence). This CDR3 is CASSQDLGAWEGTQYF. The CDR3 DNA is TGTGCCAGCAGCCAAGATCTCGGGGCATGGGAAGGTACGCAGTATTTT.

The rearrangement uses TRBV20-1 and TRBJ2-1, with D unclear. Germline lookup yields CDR1 DFQATT and CDR2 SNEGSKA (reference sequence). CDR3 length equals 14 residues. Between the trimmed V and J ends, which lost 5 bases and 6 bases, there was a span of 17 bases. The CDR3 reads CSASHIRTLNEQFF. In nucleotides, the CDR3 is TGCAGTGCTTCACACATCCGGACCCTCAATGAGCAGTTCTTC.

This chain links TRBV13 with TRBJ2-1, with D unresolved. CDR1 is PRHDT and CDR2 is FYEKMQ in the germline V gene (reference sequence). V was trimmed by 4 bases and J by 5 bases, leaving 6 bases between them. This CDR3 is built from 12 residues. The CDR3 here is CASSSSNNEQFF. The CDR3 DNA is TGTGCCAGCAGCTCGTCTAACAATGAGCAGTTCTTC.

This clonotype was seen a handful of times. This chain joins TRBV2 and TRBJ2-5; the D gene is possibly TRBD2 (5 bases). Germline loops: CDR1 SNHLY, CDR2 FYNNEI. The CDR3 contains 13 residues. The ends were cut back, 8 bases at V and 5 bases at J, with 15 bases in the middle. In DNA, the CDR3 is TGTGCCAGCTTCCTACTAGTGGGTGAGACCCAGTACTTC. Amino acid sequence: CASFLLVGETQYF.

This clonotype was found a few times. The chain combines TRBV7-9 with TRBJ2-1; the D gene is possibly TRBD2 (6 bases). V was clipped by 10 bases and J by 7 bases, with 14 bases between them. CDR1 is SEHNR and CDR2 is FQNEAQ in the germline V gene (reference sequence). The CDR3 covers 12 residues. The CDR3 loop is CATPRRGNEQFF. CDR3 DNA sequence: TGTGCCACACCAAGACGGGGGAATGAGCAGTTCTTC.